The next 9 T cell receptor beta chains were all read from a single sample in a study of T cell changes during pregnancy in multiple sclerosis. Repertoires were generated with immunoSEQ multiplex PCR, while TCRdb's copy carries only in-frame clones and drops some. The sample has about 40,000 clones, 90% to 95% seen once. The sample here was CD8+ T cells from peripheral blood mononuclear cells, taken before pregnancy. Every receptor here comes from a female donor with multiple sclerosis, enrolled in a pregnancy study.

This clone was found once. This chain joins TRBV19 and TRBJ2-1, with TRBD2 matching 15 bases. The CDR3 loop spans 15 amino acids. Germline V gene sequence: CDR1 LNHDA, CDR2 SQIVND (reference sequence). The trim removed 3 bases at V and 9 bases at J, leaving 3 bases unmatched. The CDR3 nucleotides are TGTGCCAGTAGTATCGGACTAGCGGGAGGGGTTGAGCAGTTCTTC. This gives the protein CASSIGLAGGVEQFF. Filled out from reference TRBV19 and TRBJ2-1, the complete variable domain reads DGGITQSPKYLFRKEGQNVTLSCEQNLNHDAMYWYRQDPGQGLRLIYYSQIVNDFQKGDIAEGYSVSREKKESFPLTVTSAQKNPTAFYLCASSIGLAGGVEQFFGPGTRLTVL.

V usage is TRBV11-2 and J usage is TRBJ2-7; TRBD2 matches 7 bases. V lost 1 base to trimming and J lost 1 base; unmatched junction nucleotides: 4. CDR3 length equals 15 residues. Germline loops: CDR1 SGHAT, CDR2 FQNNGV. CDR3 region: CASSLGLAASYEQYF. CDR3 DNA: TGTGCCAGCAGCTTAGGGCTAGCGGCATCCTACGAGCAGTACTTC.

This clone appeared a single time. The chain links TRBV29-1 to TRBJ1-1; D remains ambiguous. The CDR3 loop spans 10 amino acids. The germline CDR1 and CDR2 sequences are SQVTM and ANQGSEA. The V end was cut by 6 bases, the J end by 2 bases, with 4 bases between. The CDR3 reads CSVLNTEAFF. The CDR3 DNA is TGCAGCGTCCTAAACACTGAAGCTTTCTTT.

The count of this clone is one. CDR3 amino acids: CASSEAGVTNEQFF. Here the CDR3 DNA reads TGTGCCAGCAGTGAGGCGGGAGTGACGAATGAGCAGTTCTTC. This chain connects TRBV6-4 to TRBJ2-1; the match to TRBD2 covers 7 bases. The V and J ends lost 3 bases and 7 bases, in that order; junction bases with no gene match: 6. CDR3 size: 14 residues. Germline V gene lookup returns CDR1 MRHNA and CDR2 SNTAGT.

The genes are TRBV28 and TRBJ1-1; possibly TRBD1 for D (6 bases). Germline values: CDR1 MDHEN, CDR2 SYDVKM. The CDR3 runs to 13 residues. V was clipped by 7 bases and J by 1 base, with 10 bases between them. In DNA, the CDR3 is TGTGCCAGCACCGGGACACCGAACACTGAAGCTTTCTTT. Residues: CASTGTPNTEAFF.

The chain employs TRBV28 and TRBJ2-3, with a tentative D call TRBD1 (6 bases). Germline CDR1 MDHEN, CDR2 SYDVKM. V was clipped by 3 bases and J by 2 bases, with 9 bases between them. This CDR3 region has 14 residues. DNA of the CDR3: TGTGCCAGCAGTTTGGCAGGGGCCACAGATACGCAGTATTTT. Translation gives CASSLAGATDTQYF.

The chain is built from TRBV7-9 and TRBJ1-1, with a weak D call TRBD1 (5 bases). V was trimmed by 2 bases and J by 8 bases, leaving 9 bases between them. Per the germline V gene, CDR1 is SEHNR and CDR2 is FQNEAQ (reference sequence). The CDR3 spans 12 residues. The CDR3 loop is CASSLWGDEAFF. The CDR3 region has the DNA TGTGCCAGCAGCTTATGGGGGGACGAAGCTTTCTTT.

CDR3 nucleotides: TGTGCCAGCAGTTTGAGGGGGAACTGGCAGTTCTTC. Translated: CASSLRGNWQFF. The rearrangement joins TRBV28 to TRBJ2-1; D may be TRBD1 (6 bases). The ends were cut back, 3 bases at V and 12 bases at J, with 12 bases in the middle. CDR3 size: 12 residues. Germline V gene lookup returns CDR1 MDHEN and CDR2 SYDVKM.

The chain uses TRBV27 and TRBJ2-1, with D maybe TRBD2 (5 bases). The CDR3 length is 13 residues. V lost 7 bases and J lost 7, with 14 bases in between. Per the germline V gene, CDR1 is MNHEY and CDR2 is SMNVEV (reference sequence). For the CDR3, the DNA is TGTGCCAGCACCCGGGGTTGGAGTAATGAGCAGTTCTTC. Translating gives CASTRGWSNEQFF.